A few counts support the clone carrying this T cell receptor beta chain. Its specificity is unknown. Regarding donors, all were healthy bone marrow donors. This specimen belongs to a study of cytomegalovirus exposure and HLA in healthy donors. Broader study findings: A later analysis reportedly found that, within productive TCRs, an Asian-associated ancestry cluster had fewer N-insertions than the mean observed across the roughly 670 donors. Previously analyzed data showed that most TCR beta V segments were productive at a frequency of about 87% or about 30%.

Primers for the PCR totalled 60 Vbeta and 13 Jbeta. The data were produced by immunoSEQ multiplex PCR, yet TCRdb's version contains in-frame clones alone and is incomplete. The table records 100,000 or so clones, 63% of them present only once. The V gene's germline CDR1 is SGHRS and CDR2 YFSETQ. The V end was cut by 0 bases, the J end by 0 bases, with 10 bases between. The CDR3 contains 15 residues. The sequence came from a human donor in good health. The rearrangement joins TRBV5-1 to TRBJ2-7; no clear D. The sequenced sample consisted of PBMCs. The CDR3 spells CASSLDTTSSYEQYF. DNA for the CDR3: TGCGCCAGCAGCTTGGACACCACCTCCTCCTACGAGCAGTACTTC.